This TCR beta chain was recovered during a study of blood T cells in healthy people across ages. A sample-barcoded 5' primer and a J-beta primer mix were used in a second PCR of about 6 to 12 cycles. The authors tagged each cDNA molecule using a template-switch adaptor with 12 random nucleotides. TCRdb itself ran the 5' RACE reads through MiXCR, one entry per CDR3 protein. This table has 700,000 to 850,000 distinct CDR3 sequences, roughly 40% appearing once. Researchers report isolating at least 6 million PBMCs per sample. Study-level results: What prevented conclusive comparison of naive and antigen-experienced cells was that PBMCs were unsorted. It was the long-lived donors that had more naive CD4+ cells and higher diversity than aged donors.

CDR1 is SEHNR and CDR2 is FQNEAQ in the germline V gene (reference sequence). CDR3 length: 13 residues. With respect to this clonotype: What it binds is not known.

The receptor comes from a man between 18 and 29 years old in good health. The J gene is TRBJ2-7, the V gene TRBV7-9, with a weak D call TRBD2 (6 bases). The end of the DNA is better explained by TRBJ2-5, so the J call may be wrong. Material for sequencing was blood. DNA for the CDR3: TGTGCCAGCAGTGCCGAGATGCGGGGGACCCAGTACTTC. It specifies CASSAEMRGTQYF.